These 30 T cell receptor beta chains were all obtained from the same sample, sequenced in a study of T cell responses to AZD1222 COVID-19 vaccine. Only in-frame clones appear in the TCRdb table, and some are missing; sequencing was by immunoSEQ multiplex PCR. Among 130,000 to 150,000 clones listed, roughly 90% were seen once. The source material was peripheral blood, sampled on day 0 of AZD1222 vaccination. All receptors derive from an adult in good health.

This clone was detected once. V usage is TRBV5-6 and J usage is TRBJ1-1; unclear D gene. The V end lost 4 bases, the J end lost 5 bases, and 15 bases lay between the germline ends. This CDR3 is built from 14 residues. The germline CDR1 and CDR2 sequences are SGHDT and YYEEEE. CDR3 bases: TGTGCCAGCAGCCGGGATCGACGGGAGACTGAAGCTTTCTTT. It codes for CASSRDRRETEAFF.

The V and J genes are TRBV3-1 (or the pseudogene TRBV3-2) and TRBJ2-5, with D perhaps given as TRBD1 or TRBD2 (5 bases each). CDR3 length: 15 residues. Germline-derived CDR1 and CDR2 are LGHDT and YNNKEL (reference sequence). Between the trimmed V and J ends, which lost 1 base and 3 bases, there was a span of 12 bases. The CDR3 region has the DNA TGTGCCAGCAGCCAAGCCGGGGCTAGGGAAGAGACCCAGTACTTC. It codes for CASSQAGAREETQYF.

The CDR3 DNA reads TGCAGCGTTGATACAGGGCGTGAGAGCACAGATACGCAGTATTTT. Translated: CSVDTGRESTDTQYF. The chain employs TRBV29-1 and TRBJ2-3; D possibly corresponds to TRBD1 (6 bases). V was pared by 3 bases and J by 0 bases, with 13 bases between. Per the germline V gene, CDR1 is SQVTM and CDR2 is ANQGSEA. This CDR3 is 15 amino acids long.

This clone appeared once. The chain joins TRBV5-4 to TRBJ2-1; D perhaps matches TRBD2 (7 bases). The CDR3 runs 16 residues. Germline loops: CDR1 SGHNT, CDR2 YYREEE (reference sequence). The V end was cut by 0 bases, the J end by 14 bases, with 24 bases between. The CDR3 coding sequence is TGTGCCAGCAGCTTGGACTTCCGGGGCGGTTTAGGGGGGGAGTTCTTC. It is translated as CASSLDFRGGLGGEFF.

V usage is TRBV28 and J usage is TRBJ2-3, with TRBD2 matching 8 bases. From germline, CDR1 is MDHEN and CDR2 SYDVKM. The CDR3 contains 18 residues. After removal of 4 bases from V and 4 bases from J, the junction contained 16 bases not matched to a gene. In DNA, the CDR3 is TGTGCCAGCAGTTCCCCTCCCCGGGAGGGCAAAGGGGCAGATACGCAGTATTTT. This sequence encodes CASSSPPREGKGADTQYF.

The chain links TRBV29-1 to TRBJ2-1, with D tentatively TRBD1 (6 bases). V was cut by 3 bases and J by 1 base, with 10 bases left in between. The CDR3 is 14 amino acids. Per germline, CDR1 SQVTM and CDR2 ANQGSEA. CDR3 bases: TGCAGCGTTGATGCCAGGGGATCCTACAATGAGCAGTTCTTC. It yields the protein CSVDARGSYNEQFF.

V and J are TRBV12-5 and TRBJ2-1; a weak D match, TRBD2 (6 bases). The V end was cut by 5 bases, the J end by 8 bases, with 16 bases between. The V gene's germline CDR1 is LGHNT and CDR2 FRNRAP. The CDR3 has 14 residues. CDR3 sequence: CASGPGTVADEQFF. The CDR3, as DNA: TGTGCTAGTGGTCCCGGGACTGTAGCCGATGAGCAGTTCTTC.

This chain uses TRBV28 with TRBJ1-1, with 8 bases that match TRBD1. V gave up 6 bases and J gave up 8 bases; unmatched junction bases: 2. CDR3 size: 11 residues. Germline CDR1 is MDHEN and CDR2 is SYDVKM. The CDR3 loop is CASSDRGEAFF. The DNA of the CDR3 is TGTGCCAGCAGCGACAGGGGAGAAGCTTTCTTT.

V gene TRBV6-2 or TRBV6-3 combines with J gene TRBJ2-7; 8 positions agree with TRBD1. The CDR3 runs to 13 residues. Trimming removed 8 bases from V and 3 bases from J; junction bases left unmatched: 6. In germline, CDR1 is MNHEY, CDR2 SVGEGT. CDR3 protein: CASRRQGIYEQYF. CDR3 sequence (DNA): TGTGCCAGCCGCCGACAGGGGATCTACGAGCAGTACTTC.

This chain joins TRBV12-5 and TRBJ1-1; D call uncertain. The germline V gene encodes CDR1 LGHNT and CDR2 FRNRAP. With 0 bases removed from V and 5 bases from J, the gap between germline ends came to 10 bases. The CDR3 runs 14 residues. The CDR3 coding sequence is TGTGCTAGTGGTTTGGTAGACCTGAGGACTGAAGCTTTCTTT. This codes for CASGLVDLRTEAFF.

The chain is built from TRBV3-1 (or the pseudogene TRBV3-2) and TRBJ2-7, with 9 bases that match TRBD1. Germline V gene sequence: CDR1 LGHDT, CDR2 YNNKEL (reference sequence). CDR3 length: 14 amino acids. V shed 5 bases and J 5 bases; nucleotides not matched to a gene: 7. The CDR3 DNA reads as TGTGCCAGCAGCTGGACGGGACAGGGCGACGAGCAGTACTTC. Protein sequence: CASSWTGQGDEQYF.

V is TRBV28 and J is TRBJ1-4; unclear D gene. V lost 1 base to trimming and J lost 6 bases, with 6 bases between them. The CDR3 length is 13 residues. CDR1 is MDHEN, CDR2 SYDVKM, per germline. CDR3 loop: CASSLSGDEKLFF. The CDR3 region has the DNA TGTGCCAGCAGTTTATCAGGAGATGAAAAACTGTTTTTT.

This clone has just one count. The chain combines TRBV7-2 with TRBJ2-1, with D maybe TRBD2 (6 bases). This CDR3 is 16 amino acids long. Germline V gene sequence: CDR1 SGHTA, CDR2 FQGNSA. Trimming cost V 5 bases and J 4 bases, with 18 bases left between them. CDR3 amino acids: CASSPRDSPRYNEQFF. The DNA for the CDR3 is TGTGCCAGCAGCCCGAGGGACTCACCCCGGTACAATGAGCAGTTCTTC.

The chain is built from TRBV7-9 and TRBJ2-1, with D perhaps TRBD2 (6 bases). The V and J ends lost 1 base and 6 bases respectively, with 16 bases between them. The length of the CDR3 is 16 residues. Germline loops: CDR1 SEHNR, CDR2 FQNEAQ (reference sequence). The CDR3 loop is CASSLGGYTSRNEQFF. The CDR3 DNA sequence: TGTGCCAGCAGCTTAGGGGGCTACACTAGCCGCAATGAGCAGTTCTTC.

A remark on this clone: The sample contains more than one DNA sequence encoding this CDR3. This chain's CDR3 is CASSADRGGNQPQHF. Here the CDR3 DNA reads TGTGCCAGCAGCGCAGACAGGGGAGGCAATCAGCCCCAGCATTTT. The chain carries TRBV9 and TRBJ1-5, with 8 bases matching TRBD1. The CDR3 has 15 residues. From germline, CDR1 is SGDLS and CDR2 YYNGEE. V was clipped by 3 bases and J by 2 bases; unmatched bases: 4.

This clone came up once. The CDR3 DNA sequence: TGCGCCAGCAGCCAAGATAAGGAAGGCTTACTCCAAGAGACCCAGTACTTC. Translating gives CASSQDKEGLLQETQYF. The chain recombines TRBV4-3 with TRBJ2-5; D unclear. V was shortened by 0 bases and J by 1 base, with 15 bases between the two germline ends. Germline V CDR1 and CDR2: LGHNA, YSLEER. This CDR3 comprises 17 residues.

The genes are TRBV12-5 and TRBJ2-7, with 9 bases matching TRBD2. This CDR3 has 17 residues. The V gene end was trimmed by 4 bases and the J gene end by 4 bases; junction bases not matched to a gene: 14. Per germline, CDR1 LGHNT and CDR2 FRNRAP. CDR3 protein: CASGSPLAGVKSYEQYF. For the CDR3, the DNA is TGTGCTAGTGGTTCCCCCTTAGCGGGAGTCAAGTCGTACGAGCAGTACTTC.

This chain links TRBV19 with TRBJ2-7, with D possibly matching TRBD2 (5 bases). V shed 3 bases and J shed 0 bases, with 9 bases lying between them. Per germline, CDR1 LNHDA and CDR2 SQIVND (reference sequence). The CDR3 has 14 amino acids. The CDR3 spells CASSMGASSYEQYF. Here the CDR3 DNA reads TGTGCCAGTAGTATGGGAGCGAGCTCCTACGAGCAGTACTTC.

The chain combines TRBV19 with TRBJ2-1; unclear D gene. V was pared by 6 bases and J by 6 bases, with 24 bases between. This CDR3 is 17 amino acids long. Germline V lookup: CDR1 LNHDA, CDR2 SQIVND (reference sequence). CDR3 DNA sequence: TGTGCCAGTAGACATTGGGGTTTGGGCGGTCTGGCCAATGAGCAGTTCTTC. Protein sequence: CASRHWGLGGLANEQFF.

This clone was recorded once. The genes are TRBV9 and TRBJ1-1; D is uncertain. The CDR3 is 12 amino acids. Trimming removed 5 bases at V and 11 bases at J, with 16 bases between. The germline V gene encodes CDR1 SGDLS and CDR2 YYNGEE. For the CDR3, the DNA is TGTGCCAGCAGTGCCGGGCCCCCTGGGGCTTTCTTT. Its protein product is CASSAGPPGAFF.

Only a few counts were recorded for this clone. The chain carries TRBV7-3 and TRBJ2-7; 7 bases fit TRBD2. Trimming cost V 5 bases and J 4 bases; bases outside gene matches: 11. Germline assignment: CDR1 SGHTA and CDR2 FQGTGA. This CDR3 has 15 amino acids. The CDR3 region is CASSEVAGPSYEQYF. The CDR3 coding sequence is TGTGCCAGCAGCGAAGTAGCGGGCCCCAGTTACGAGCAGTACTTC.

The V and J genes are TRBV24-1 and TRBJ1-4, with 11 bases aligning to TRBD1. V dropped 2 bases and J dropped 5; count of bases not matched to a gene: 12. The germline gives CDR1 KGHDR, CDR2 SFDVKD. The CDR3 contains 19 residues. This CDR3 is CATSDSGQGVNWGNEKLFF. DNA of the CDR3: TGTGCCACCAGTGATTCGGGACAGGGGGTAAACTGGGGCAATGAAAAACTGTTTTTT.

This clone was counted only a few times. V is TRBV5-6 and J is TRBJ1-1, with D hard to call. With 4 bases removed from V and 5 bases from J, the gap between germline ends came to 18 bases. Germline V lookup: CDR1 SGHDT, CDR2 YYEEEE. This CDR3 is built from 15 residues. The CDR3 loop reads CASSPLNPRITEAFF. CDR3 DNA: TGTGCCAGCAGCCCACTCAACCCCAGGATTACTGAAGCTTTCTTT.

The rearrangement uses TRBV9 and TRBJ1-2; TRBD1 matches 8 bases. Germline-derived CDR1 and CDR2 are SGDLS and YYNGEE. Trimming cost V 3 bases and J 1 base; bases outside gene matches: 5. The CDR3 has 15 amino acids. The CDR3 DNA follows: TGTGCCAGCAGCGGATCACAGGGGGGTAACTATGGCTACACCTTC. It is translated as CASSGSQGGNYGYTF.

CDR3: CASSYSTRRGTYEQYF. The CDR3 coding sequence is TGTGCCAGCAGCTACTCGACTAGAAGAGGCACCTACGAGCAGTACTTC. This chain connects TRBV7-8 to TRBJ2-7, with D perhaps TRBD2 (6 bases). The germline V gene encodes CDR1 SGHVS and CDR2 FQNEAQ. V was cut by 4 bases and J by 2 bases, with 18 bases left in between. This CDR3 is built from 16 residues.

The chain joins TRBV2 to TRBJ2-5; 10 nucleotides match TRBD1. The CDR3 consists of 14 residues. Germline V lookup: CDR1 SNHLY, CDR2 FYNNEI. V lost 7 bases, J lost 4 bases, and 6 bases stayed unmatched. CDR3 amino acids: CASIRQGASETQYF. CDR3 DNA: TGTGCCAGCATTAGACAGGGGGCGTCAGAGACCCAGTACTTC.

J is TRBJ2-1 and V is TRBV6-4, with 9 nucleotides matching TRBD1. Germline CDR1 reads MRHNA; CDR2 reads SNTAGT. J was trimmed by 3 bases and V by 4 bases; bases with no gene match: 4. The CDR3 is 15 amino acids. DNA of the CDR3: TGTGCCAGCAGTGTCGGACAGGGGAACTACAATGAGCAGTTCTTC. Its translation is CASSVGQGNYNEQFF.

This clone was picked up one time. The rearrangement joins TRBV19 to TRBJ1-6, with D possibly TRBD1 on 6 matching bases. The CDR3 has 12 amino acids. CDR1 LNHDA and CDR2 SQIVND come from the germline V gene (reference sequence). The V gene lost 9 bases and the J gene lost 8 bases, with 11 bases spanning the gap. CDR3 DNA: TGTGCCAGCACCAAGGGGGATTCACCCCTCCACTTT. This gives the protein CASTKGDSPLHF.

The chain links TRBV9 to TRBJ1-6; perhaps TRBD1 as D (6 bases). The CDR3 has 17 amino acids. The V end lost 4 bases, the J end lost 4 bases, and 18 bases lay between the germline ends. Germline V lookup: CDR1 SGDLS, CDR2 YYNGEE. The CDR3 DNA follows: TGTGCCAGCAGCATGCCCCCTGGGGGCCCTTATAATTCACCCCTCCACTTT. Residues: CASSMPPGGPYNSPLHF.

The chain is built from TRBV12-2 and TRBJ1-1; the tabulated D call, TRBD1, remains unverified against the DNA. TRBV12-2 is marked as a pseudogene. This CDR3 spans 17 amino acids. In nucleotides, the CDR3 is TGTGCAAGTCGCATAGACAGGGAAGCAACCGTGGGCACTGAAGCTTTCTTT. Its translation is CASRIDREATVGTEAFF.